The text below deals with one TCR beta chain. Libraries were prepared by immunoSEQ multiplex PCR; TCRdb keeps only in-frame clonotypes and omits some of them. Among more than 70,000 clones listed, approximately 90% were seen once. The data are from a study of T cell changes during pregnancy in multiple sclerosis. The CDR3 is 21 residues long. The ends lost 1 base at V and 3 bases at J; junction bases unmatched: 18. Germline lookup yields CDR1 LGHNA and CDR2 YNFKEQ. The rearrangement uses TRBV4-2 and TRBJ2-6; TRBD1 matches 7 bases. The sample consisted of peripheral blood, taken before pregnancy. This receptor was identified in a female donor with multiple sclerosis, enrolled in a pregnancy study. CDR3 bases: TGTGCCAGCAGCCAAGGATTTAACCGGGACAGTCTGTCAGGTGGGGCCAACGTCCTGACTTTC. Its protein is CASSQGFNRDSLSGGANVLTF.